The 10 T cell receptor beta chains below come from one sample, sequenced in a study of blood T cell repertoires in COVID-19. Repertoires were generated with immunoSEQ multiplex PCR, while TCRdb's copy carries only in-frame clones and drops some. The table shows 300,000 or so clones, with 89% occurring only once. The sequenced material came from peripheral blood. The receptors here all came from a man aged 18-30 years who had recovered from COVID-19.

Only a few counts were recorded for this clone. This chain joins TRBV19 and TRBJ1-6, with a possible D match to TRBD1 (6 bases). This CDR3 contains 14 residues. Trimming removed 5 bases from V and 6 bases from J, with 11 bases in between. CDR1 is LNHDA, CDR2 SQIVND, per germline (reference sequence). The CDR3 DNA is TGTGCCAGTAGTCAGACAGGCCTTAATTCACCCCTCCACTTT. This sequence encodes CASSQTGLNSPLHF.

Only one count was recorded for this clone. The chain uses TRBV9 and TRBJ1-6, with TRBD1 identical over 9 bases. V lost 4 bases and J lost 5; bases outside the gene matches: 4. The length of the CDR3 is 15 residues. Per germline, CDR1 SGDLS and CDR2 YYNGEE. The CDR3 sequence is CASSQQGADNSPLHF. The CDR3 DNA is TGTGCCAGCAGCCAACAGGGGGCGGATAATTCACCCCTCCACTTT.

The V and J genes are TRBV10-1 and TRBJ2-3; no reliable D call. CDR1 is WNHNN and CDR2 is SYGVQD in the germline V gene (reference sequence). With 6 bases removed from V and 6 bases from J, the gap between germline ends came to 7 bases. The CDR3 is 11 amino acids. The CDR3 reads CASSELDTQYF. In DNA, the CDR3 is TGCGCCAGCAGCGAACTGGATACGCAGTATTTT.

The J gene is TRBJ1-1, the V gene TRBV9; a possible D gene is TRBD1 (6 bases). The CDR3 covers 13 residues. V was cut by 5 bases and J by 5 bases, with 13 bases left in between. Germline lookup yields CDR1 SGDLS and CDR2 YYNGEE. Here the CDR3 DNA reads TGTGCCAGCAGAAAGACAGGAACAACTGAAGCTTTCTTT. It is translated as CASRKTGTTEAFF.

This sequence joins TRBV30 and TRBJ2-7, with TRBD2 identical over 10 bases. Losses at the gene ends were 4 bases for V and 5 bases for J; bases not matched to a gene: 8. CDR1 is GTSNPN, CDR2 SVGIG, per germline (reference sequence). The CDR3 loop spans 14 amino acids. CDR3 in DNA: TGTGCCTGGACGAACGGACTAGCGGTCCACGAGCAGTACTTC. Its translation: CAWTNGLAVHEQYF. The whole variable domain, filled in from reference TRBV30 and TRBJ2-7, reads SQTIHQWPATLVQPVGSPLSLECTVEGTSNPNLYWYRQAAGRGLQLLFYSVGIGQISSEVPQNLSASRPQDRQFILSSKKLLLSDSGFYLCAWTNGLAVHEQYFGPGTRLTVT.

Here the CDR3 reads CASSSGLTNTEAFF. The DNA for the CDR3 is TGCGCCAGCAGCTCGGGACTGACAAACACTGAAGCTTTCTTT. The chain links TRBV5-1 to TRBJ1-1, with D perhaps matching TRBD1 (5 bases). Trimming stripped 3 bases from V and 2 bases from J, with 11 bases between. The CDR3 loop spans 14 amino acids. CDR1 and CDR2 from the germline V gene are SGHRS and YFSETQ.

V usage is TRBV11-2 and J usage is TRBJ1-2, with a tentative D call TRBD1 (5 bases). Trimming left V 4 bases short and J 5 bases short, with 20 bases between. CDR1 SGHAT and CDR2 FQNNGV come from the germline V gene. The CDR3 sequence is 16 residues long. CDR3 sequence reads: CASSSTLQVVGYGYTF. CDR3 DNA sequence: TGTGCCAGCAGCTCGACCCTACAGGTCGTTGGGTATGGCTACACCTTC. The whole variable domain, remainder taken from reference TRBV11-2 and TRBJ1-2, is EAGVAQSPRYKIIEKRQSVAFWCNPISGHATLYWYQQILGQGPKLLIQFQNNGVVDDSQLPKDRFSAERLKGVDSTLKIQPAKLEDSAVYLCASSSTLQVVGYGYTFGSGTRLTVV.

The rearrangement links TRBV6-5 to TRBJ1-4; TRBD1 matches at 8 bases. J was trimmed by 3 bases and V by 6 bases; bases with no gene match: 6. CDR1 MNHEY and CDR2 SVGAGI come from the germline V gene. The CDR3 spans 15 residues. CDR3 loop: CASRQGAQANEKLFF. The CDR3 DNA reads TGTGCCAGCAGGCAGGGGGCGCAGGCTAATGAAAAACTGTTTTTT.

This clone came up once. CDR3 residues: CASSFSGGYEQYF. Here the CDR3 DNA reads TGCGCCAGCAGCTTCTCCGGGGGGTACGAGCAGTACTTC. This chain connects TRBV5-1 to TRBJ2-7; 7 nucleotides match TRBD2. The J segment lost 4 bases and the V segment lost 2 bases, leaving 3 bases of the junction unmatched. CDR3 size: 13 residues. Germline assignment: CDR1 SGHRS and CDR2 YFSETQ.

The V and J genes are TRBV7-2 and TRBJ2-7; no clear D. The ends were cut back, 1 base at V and 1 base at J, with 11 bases in the middle. This CDR3 has 15 residues. The germline gives CDR1 SGHTA, CDR2 FQGNSA. The CDR3 spells CASSLEAVTSYEQYF. The CDR3 region has the DNA TGTGCCAGCAGCTTAGAGGCGGTCACTTCCTACGAGCAGTACTTC.